These T cell receptor beta chains were read from a single sample in a study of CD8 T cells in ankylosing spondylitis. TCRdb redid the calling of the 5' RACE reads with MiXCR, one entry per CDR3 protein. Of 150,000 to 200,000 distinct CDR3 sequences listed, around 10% are singletons. The sequencing sample was made of blood, either unsorted or a sorted T cell fraction (not recorded which). The receptors stem from a male donor with ankylosing spondylitis or in good health (not recorded which). Each CDR3 is given with its conserved first and last residue. A D gene is named only where the DNA matches it firmly. The size field is filled for only some rows; it gives once, few, many or a size class.

j_gene | abundance | d_gene | v_gene | CDR3aa | CDR3nt
TRBJ1-1 | few | TRBD1 | TRBV20-1 | CSAREILVRDRLNTEAFF | TGCAGTGCTAGAGAAATCTTAGTCCGGGACAGACTGAACACTGAAGCTTTCTTT
TRBJ2-2 | many | TRBD2 | TRBV6-1 | CASIPGGLQNTGELFF | TGTGCCAGCATTCCTGGGGGACTACAGAACACCGGGGAGCTGTTTTTT
TRBJ2-3 | many | TRBD2 | TRBV29-1 | CSVGKRETQYF | TGCAGCGTGGGAAAGCGGGAGACGCAGTATTTT
TRBJ1-1 | NA | TRBD1 | TRBV4-3 | CASSQTGVNTEAFF | TGCGCCAGCAGCCAAACAGGGGTTAACACTGAAGCTTTCTTT
TRBJ2-1 | many | NA | TRBV25-1 | CASSVGAGPSNEQFF | TGTGCCAGCAGTGTGGGGGCAGGGCCATCAAATGAGCAGTTCTTC
TRBJ1-4 | many | TRBD1 | TRBV15 | CATSSHHRGREEKLFF | TGTGCCACCAGCTCTCATCACAGGGGGCGGGAAGAAAAACTGTTTTTT
TRBJ2-5 | NA | TRBD2 | TRBV7-8 | CASSLYAGEGRETQYF | TGTGCCAGCAGCTTATACGCGGGAGAGGGCCGTGAGACCCAGTACTTC
TRBJ1-2 | many | NA | TRBV20-1 | CSAHTGNYGYTF | TGCAGTGCCCATACAGGGAACTATGGCTACACCTTC
TRBJ1-1 | many | TRBD1 | TRBV29-1 | CSVEGTGRNTEAFF | TGCAGCGTTGAAGGGACAGGGAGGAACACTGAAGCTTTCTTT
TRBJ2-3 | few | TRBD2 | TRBV7-2 | CASSPSGSTADTQYF | TGTGCCAGCAGCCCAAGCGGGAGTACAGCAGATACGCAGTATTTT
TRBJ2-7 | few | NA | TRBV3-1 | CASSQERVSSYEQYF | TGTGCCAGCAGCCAAGAACGGGTAAGCTCCTACGAGCAGTACTTC
TRBJ2-5 | many | TRBD1 | TRBV6-6 | CASSGTGQETQYF | TGTGCCAGCAGTGGGACAGGTCAAGAGACCCAGTACTTC
TRBJ2-7 | NA | TRBD2 | TRBV7-6 | CASSPQGGASGVVGYEQYF | TGTGCCAGCAGCCCTCAAGGTGGGGCTAGCGGGGTAGTAGGCTACGAGCAGTACTTC
TRBJ1-1 | few | TRBD1 | TRBV5-1 | CASSTGGVTEAFF | TGCGCCAGCAGTACAGGGGGCGTCACTGAAGCTTTCTTT
TRBJ2-1 | many | NA | TRBV7-6 | CASSLDPVVTEQFF | TGTGCCAGCAGCTTAGACCCGGTTGTTACTGAGCAGTTCTTC
TRBJ2-3 | many | NA | TRBV5-1 | CASSGPGPYWGEYF | TGCGCCAGCAGCGGGCCGGGACCGTACTGGGGGGAGTATTTT
TRBJ2-2 | many | TRBD1 | TRBV5-4 | CASSLPQGTGELFF | TGTGCCAGCAGCTTGCCACAGGGGACCGGGGAGCTGTTTTTT
TRBJ2-1 | many | NA | TRBV29-1 | CSGERNEQFF | TGCAGCGGAGAGCGAAATGAGCAGTTCTTC
TRBJ1-2 | many | NA | TRBV20-1 | CSARSGGYTF | TGCAGTGCTAGATCAGGAGGCTACACCTTC
TRBJ2-1 | few | NA | TRBV12-3/TRBV12-4 | CASSLAGGKDEQFF | TGTGCCAGCAGTTTAGCGGGGGGTAAGGATGAGCAGTTCTTC
TRBJ2-5 | few | NA | TRBV28 | CASSVPPQGVEEETQYF | TGTGCCAGCAGTGTCCCCCCACAGGGCGTAGAGGAAGAGACCCAGTACTTC
TRBJ2-7 | many | TRBD1 | TRBV12-3/TRBV12-4 | CASSPGGQVNEQYF | TGTGCCAGCAGCCCAGGCGGACAGGTTAACGAGCAGTACTTC
TRBJ2-7 | many | TRBD1 | TRBV7-8 | CASSLPGQVEGEQYF | TGTGCCAGCAGCCTACCCGGACAGGTAGAAGGCGAGCAGTACTTC